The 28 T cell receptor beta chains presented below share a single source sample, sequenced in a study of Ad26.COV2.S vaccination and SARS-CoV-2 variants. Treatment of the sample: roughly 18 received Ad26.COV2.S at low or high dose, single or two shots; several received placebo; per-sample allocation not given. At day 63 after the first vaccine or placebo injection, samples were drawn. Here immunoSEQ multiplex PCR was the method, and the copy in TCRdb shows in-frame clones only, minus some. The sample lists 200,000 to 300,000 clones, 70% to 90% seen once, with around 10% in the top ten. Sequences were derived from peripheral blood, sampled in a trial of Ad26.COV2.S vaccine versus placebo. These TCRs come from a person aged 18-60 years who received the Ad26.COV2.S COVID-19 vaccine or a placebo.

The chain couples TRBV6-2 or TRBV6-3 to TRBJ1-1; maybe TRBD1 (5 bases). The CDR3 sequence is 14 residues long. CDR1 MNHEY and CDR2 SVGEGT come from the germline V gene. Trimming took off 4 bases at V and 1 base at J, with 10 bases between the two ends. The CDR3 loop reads CASSSRGGNTEAFF. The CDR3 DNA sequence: TGTGCCAGCAGTTCCCGGGGGGGGAACACTGAAGCTTTCTTT.

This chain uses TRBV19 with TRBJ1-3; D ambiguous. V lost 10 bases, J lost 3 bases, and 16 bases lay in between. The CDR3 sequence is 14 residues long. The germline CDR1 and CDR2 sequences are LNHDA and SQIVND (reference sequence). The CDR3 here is CATPRLEVGNTIYF. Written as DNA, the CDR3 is TGTGCCACCCCCCGTTTAGAGGTTGGAAACACCATATATTTT.

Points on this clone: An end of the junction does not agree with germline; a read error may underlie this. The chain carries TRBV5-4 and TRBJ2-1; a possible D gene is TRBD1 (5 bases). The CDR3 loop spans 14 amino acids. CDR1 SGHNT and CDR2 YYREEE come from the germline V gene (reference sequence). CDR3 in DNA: TGTGCCAGCAACCTGGGGCTAGATTACAATGGGCAGTTCTTC. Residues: CASNLGLDYNGQFF.

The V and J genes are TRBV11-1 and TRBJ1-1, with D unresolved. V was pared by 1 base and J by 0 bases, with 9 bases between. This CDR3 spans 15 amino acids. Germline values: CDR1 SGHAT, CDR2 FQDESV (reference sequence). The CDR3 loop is CASSLVASLNTEAFF. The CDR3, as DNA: TGTGCCAGCAGCTTAGTAGCCAGCTTGAACACTGAAGCTTTCTTT.

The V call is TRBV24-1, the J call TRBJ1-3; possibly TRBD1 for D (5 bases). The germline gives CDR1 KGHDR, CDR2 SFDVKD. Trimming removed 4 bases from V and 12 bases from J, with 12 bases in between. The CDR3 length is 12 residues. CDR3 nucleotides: TGTGCCACCAGTGACTCAGGGAGGCACATATATTTT. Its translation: CATSDSGRHIYF.

CDR3 loop: CASSQPRTSGIYYEQYF. CDR3 bases: TGTGCCAGCAGCCAACCCCGGACTAGCGGGATATACTACGAGCAGTACTTC. The chain couples TRBV14 to TRBJ2-7, with TRBD2 identical over 12 bases. CDR3 size: 17 residues. The V and J ends lost 2 bases and 3 bases, in that order; junction bases with no gene match: 8. Per the germline V gene, CDR1 is SGHDN and CDR2 is FVKESK.

The CDR3 DNA follows: TGTGCCAGCAGCCAAGGGATTAGCATGGGGCGGGGGTCCTACAATGAGCAGTTCTTC. Translation: CASSQGISMGRGSYNEQFF. This sequence joins TRBV3-1 (or the pseudogene TRBV3-2) and TRBJ2-1; 7 bases match TRBD2. The CDR3 length is 19 residues. Germline lookup yields CDR1 LGHDT and CDR2 YNNKEL (reference sequence). After removal of 1 base from V and 1 base from J, the junction contained 13 bases not matched to a gene.

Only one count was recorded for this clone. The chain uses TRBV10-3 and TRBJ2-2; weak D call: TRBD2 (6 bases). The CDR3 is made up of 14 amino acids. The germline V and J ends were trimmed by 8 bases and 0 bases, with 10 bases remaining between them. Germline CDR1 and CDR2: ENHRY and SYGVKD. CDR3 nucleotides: TGTGCCATCTCCGGGACTCCGAACACCGGGGAGCTGTTTTTT. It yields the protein CAISGTPNTGELFF.

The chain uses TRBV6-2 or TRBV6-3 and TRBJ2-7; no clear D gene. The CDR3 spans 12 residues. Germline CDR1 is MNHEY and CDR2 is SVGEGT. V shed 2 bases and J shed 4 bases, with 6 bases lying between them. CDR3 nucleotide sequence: TGTGCCAGCAGTTACCTCCTTTACGAGCAGTACTTC. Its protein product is CASSYLLYEQYF.

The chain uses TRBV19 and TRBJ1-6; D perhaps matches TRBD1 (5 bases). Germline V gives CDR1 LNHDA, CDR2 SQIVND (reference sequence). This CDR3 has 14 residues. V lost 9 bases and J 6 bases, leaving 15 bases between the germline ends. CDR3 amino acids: CASGTGTLNSPLHF. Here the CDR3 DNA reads TGTGCCAGCGGGACCGGGACCCTTAATTCACCCCTCCACTTT.

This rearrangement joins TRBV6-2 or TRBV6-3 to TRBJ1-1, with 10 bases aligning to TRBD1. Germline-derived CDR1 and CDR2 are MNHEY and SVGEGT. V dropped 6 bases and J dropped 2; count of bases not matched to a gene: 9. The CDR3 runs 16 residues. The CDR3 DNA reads TGTGCCAGCAGCTTCCTGAGACAGGGGGCTAACACTGAAGCTTTCTTT. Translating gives CASSFLRQGANTEAFF.

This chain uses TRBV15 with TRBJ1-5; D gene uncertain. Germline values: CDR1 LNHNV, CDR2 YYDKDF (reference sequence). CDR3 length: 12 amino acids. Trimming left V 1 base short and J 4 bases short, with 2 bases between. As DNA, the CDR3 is TGTGCCACCAGCAGAGCAAATCAGCCCCAGCATTTT. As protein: CATSRANQPQHF.

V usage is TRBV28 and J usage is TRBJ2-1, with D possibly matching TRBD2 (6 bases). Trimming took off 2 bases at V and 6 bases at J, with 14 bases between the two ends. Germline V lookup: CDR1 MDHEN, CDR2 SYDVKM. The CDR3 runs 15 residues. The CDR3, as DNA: TGTGCCAGCAGTTTAGCCGGAGGGTGGGGCAATGAGCAGTTCTTC. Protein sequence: CASSLAGGWGNEQFF.

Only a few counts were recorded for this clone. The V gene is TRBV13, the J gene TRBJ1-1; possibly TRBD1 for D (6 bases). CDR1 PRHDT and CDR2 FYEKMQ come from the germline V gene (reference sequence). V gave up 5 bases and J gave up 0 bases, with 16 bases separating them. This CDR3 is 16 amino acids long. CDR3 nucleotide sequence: TGTGCCAGCAGCCCCTCCGGGGGGCAGATGAACACTGAAGCTTTCTTT. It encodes CASSPSGGQMNTEAFF.

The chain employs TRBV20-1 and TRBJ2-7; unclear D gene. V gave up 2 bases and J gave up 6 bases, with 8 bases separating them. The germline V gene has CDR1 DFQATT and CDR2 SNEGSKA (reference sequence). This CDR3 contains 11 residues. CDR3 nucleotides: TGCAGTGCTAGAAAAGGGCGCGAGCAGTACTTC. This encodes CSARKGREQYF.

CDR3 residues: CAWSTLDTGELFF. CDR3 in DNA: TGTGCCTGGAGCACGTTGGACACCGGGGAGCTGTTTTTT. The rearrangement joins TRBV30 to TRBJ2-2, with no clear D. Trimming removed 3 bases from V and 3 bases from J, with 8 bases in between. This CDR3 is 13 amino acids long. Looked up from germline, CDR1 is GTSNPN and CDR2 is SVGIG (reference sequence).

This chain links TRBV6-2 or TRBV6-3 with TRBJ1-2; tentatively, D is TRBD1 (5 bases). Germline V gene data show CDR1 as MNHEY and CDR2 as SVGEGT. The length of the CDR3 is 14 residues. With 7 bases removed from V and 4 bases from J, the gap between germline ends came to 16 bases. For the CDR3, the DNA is TGTGCCAGCAACCCTACAGGTAGTTTCTATGGCTACACCTTC. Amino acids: CASNPTGSFYGYTF.

As DNA, the CDR3 is TGTGCCAGCAGCTCTAACATTGTAAACTACGAGCAGTACTTC. Its translation: CASSSNIVNYEQYF. The J gene is TRBJ2-7, the V gene TRBV11-2; D call uncertain. V lost 4 bases and J lost 3, with 13 bases in between. In germline, CDR1 is SGHAT, CDR2 FQNNGV. The CDR3 has 14 residues.

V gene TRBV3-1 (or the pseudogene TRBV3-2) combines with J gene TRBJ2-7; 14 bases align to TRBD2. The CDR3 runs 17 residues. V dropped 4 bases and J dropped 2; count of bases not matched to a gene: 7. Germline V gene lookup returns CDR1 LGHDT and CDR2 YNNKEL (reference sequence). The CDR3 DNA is TGTGCCAGCAGCCCTGGGACTAGCGGGAGCCCCCCCTACGAGCAGTACTTC. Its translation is CASSPGTSGSPPYEQYF.

The CDR3 coding sequence is TGTGCCAGCAGCTTAAAAAGTTCCGCAGATACGCAGTATTTT. It yields the protein CASSLKSSADTQYF. The chain combines TRBV11-2 with TRBJ2-3; no firm D call. Germline loops: CDR1 SGHAT, CDR2 FQNNGV. The germline V and J ends were trimmed by 2 bases and 4 bases, with 10 bases remaining between them. The CDR3 has 14 amino acids.

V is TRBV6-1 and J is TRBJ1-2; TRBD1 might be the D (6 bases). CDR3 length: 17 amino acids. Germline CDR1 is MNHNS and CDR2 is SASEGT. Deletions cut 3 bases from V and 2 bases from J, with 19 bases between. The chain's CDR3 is CASSDQTFGGLNYGYTF. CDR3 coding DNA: TGTGCCAGCAGTGATCAGACGTTTGGGGGCTTAAACTATGGCTACACCTTC.

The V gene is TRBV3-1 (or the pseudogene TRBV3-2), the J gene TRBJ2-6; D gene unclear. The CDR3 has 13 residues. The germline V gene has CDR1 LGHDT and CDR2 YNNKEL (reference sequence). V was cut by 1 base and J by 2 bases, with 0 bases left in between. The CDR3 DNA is TGTGCCAGCAGCCAAGCTGGGGCCAACGTCCTGACTTTC. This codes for CASSQAGANVLTF.

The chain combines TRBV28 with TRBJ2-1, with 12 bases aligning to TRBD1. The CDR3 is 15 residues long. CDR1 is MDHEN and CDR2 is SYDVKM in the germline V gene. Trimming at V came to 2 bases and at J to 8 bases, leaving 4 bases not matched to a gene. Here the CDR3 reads CASSLPGQGADEQFF. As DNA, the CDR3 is TGTGCCAGCAGTTTACCGGGACAGGGGGCGGATGAGCAGTTCTTC.

DNA of the CDR3: TGTGCCAGCAGCGGGACTAGCGGGGGCCCTCGACCCTCCGAGCAGTACTTC. Its protein product is CASSGTSGGPRPSEQYF. V usage is TRBV12-1 and J usage is TRBJ2-7; the listed D gene, TRBD2, was not tested against the DNA. TRBV12-1 is given as a pseudogene. This CDR3 has 17 amino acids.

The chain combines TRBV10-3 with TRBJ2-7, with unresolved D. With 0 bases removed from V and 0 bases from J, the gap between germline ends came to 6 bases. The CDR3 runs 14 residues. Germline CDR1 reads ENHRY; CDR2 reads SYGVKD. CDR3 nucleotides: TGTGCCATCAGTGAGTCGCAGGTCTCCTACGAGCAGTACTTC. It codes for CAISESQVSYEQYF.

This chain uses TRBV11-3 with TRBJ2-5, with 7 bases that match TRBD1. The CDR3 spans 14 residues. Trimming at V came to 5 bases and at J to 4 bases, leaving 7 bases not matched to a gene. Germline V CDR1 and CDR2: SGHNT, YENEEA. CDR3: CASSTRTGSETQYF. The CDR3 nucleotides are TGTGCCAGCAGCACCCGGACAGGCTCAGAGACCCAGTACTTC.

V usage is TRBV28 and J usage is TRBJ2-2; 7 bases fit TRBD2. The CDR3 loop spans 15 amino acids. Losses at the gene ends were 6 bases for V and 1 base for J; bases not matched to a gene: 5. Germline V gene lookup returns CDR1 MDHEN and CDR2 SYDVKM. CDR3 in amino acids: CASSGGGGNTGELFF. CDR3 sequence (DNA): TGTGCCAGCAGCGGCGGGGGAGGGAACACCGGGGAGCTGTTTTTT.

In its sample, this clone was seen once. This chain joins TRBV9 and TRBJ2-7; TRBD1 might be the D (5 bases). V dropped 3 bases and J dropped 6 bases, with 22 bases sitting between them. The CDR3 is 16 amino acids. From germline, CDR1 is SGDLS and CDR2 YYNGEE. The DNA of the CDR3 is TGTGCCAGCAGCGCTTTAGAACTCCGTAGGGGATGCGAGCAGTACTTC. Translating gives CASSALELRRGCEQYF.